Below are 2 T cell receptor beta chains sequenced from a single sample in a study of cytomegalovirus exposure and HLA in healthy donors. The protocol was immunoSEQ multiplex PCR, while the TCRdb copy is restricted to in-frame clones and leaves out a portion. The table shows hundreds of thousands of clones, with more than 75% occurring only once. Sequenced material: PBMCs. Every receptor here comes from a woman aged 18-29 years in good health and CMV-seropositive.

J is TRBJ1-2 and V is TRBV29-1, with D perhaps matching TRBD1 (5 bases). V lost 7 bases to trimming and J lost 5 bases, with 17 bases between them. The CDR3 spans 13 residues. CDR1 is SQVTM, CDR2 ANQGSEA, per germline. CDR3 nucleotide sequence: TGCAGCGGGGGGGTGGGGGAATTATATGGCTACACCTTC. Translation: CSGGVGELYGYTF.

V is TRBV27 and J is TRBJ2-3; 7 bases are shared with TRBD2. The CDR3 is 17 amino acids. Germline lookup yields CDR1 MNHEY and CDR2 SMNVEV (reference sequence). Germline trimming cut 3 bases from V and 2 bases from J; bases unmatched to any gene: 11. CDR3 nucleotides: TGTGCCAGCAGTTTTCGGCCTAGCGGAAGCCTCACAGATACGCAGTATTTT. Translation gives CASSFRPSGSLTDTQYF.